This T cell receptor (beta chain) was recovered during a study of T cell responses to AZD1222 COVID-19 vaccine (TCRdb year 2021). Describing the broader study: A total of 233 trial participants underwent TCR sequencing, of whom around 210 had received two doses of AZD1222 and 26 had received two doses of the MenACWY control vaccine. Trial participants were enrolled into age subgroups of 18-55, 56-69 and 70-plus years, which contained approximately 150, 28 and 58 TCR-sequenced participants, respectively.

Comment on this clone: Its specific antigen is unknown. No qualities accompany the bases; no much larger clone lies one base away.

Summary of the overall study and its limitations: The whole spike protein was spanned by vaccine-associated CD4 TCRs, and dominant responses were seen in regions 160-218 and 743-854. Because no day 14 peak-response samples were available, the repertoires could be characterized only after the peak T cell response. Reportedly, almost half of the unique spike-specific TCRs recognized epitopes lying outside the regions that are mutated in the B.1.351 and B.1.1.7 variants. Most participants were white British and females outnumbered males, and the authors suggested that clonal diversity may have been underestimated. The 56-69-year group was small, and its depth increase did not reach significance, likely because of low power. Spike-specific TCR breadth and depth rose significantly after two AZD1222 doses compared with day 0 and with MenACWY recipients. Only 5 to 7 AZD1222 recipients were SARS-CoV-2 seropositive at baseline, limiting conclusions about previously exposed vaccinees.

Trimming takes 5 bases off V and 5 bases off J; junction bases not matched to a gene: 11. The CDR3 starts with the cysteine, ends with the phenylalanine, and has 15 residues. Only the CDR3 part of the read is kept: 45 bases, read in frame from the first base. CDR1 SGHTA and CDR2 FQGNSA are derived from the germline V gene. The time point label of this sample denotes: about 28 days (+/-7) after the second vaccine dose. AZD1222 recipients with second doses at about 4 weeks or about 12 weeks were pooled, because spike-specific TCR depth and breadth did not differ between schedules. Vaccinee samples came from UK trials COV001 and COV002, including a single-blind randomized controlled phase 2/3 trial of AZD1222 (ChAdOx1 nCoV-19) in healthy adults. For TCRbeta chain sequencing, PBMC samples were collected from trial participants at day 0 and at day 28 after the second dose. The CDR3 regions of human TCRbeta chains were analyzed by immunosequencing. On the authors' methods: Repertoire TCRs were matched against a reference library of SARS-CoV-2-specific TCRs generated with the MIRA antigen-specificity platform. Breadth was defined as the fraction of unique TCRs that were SARS-CoV-2-associated. Depth was defined as the fraction of total T cells that were SARS-CoV-2-associated. Each spike-specific TCR was assigned to its reactive spike region and to a CD4 or CD8 class using the MIRA data. Log10-transformed breadth and depth values were compared by one-way ANOVA with Sidak's multiple comparisons tests. Here the immuneACCESS table is served through TCRdb, limited to in-frame sequences with V and J called. Missing clones are a known gap in these copies; in checked studies unresolved V genes cover under half, and the rest lacks a known reason. That table gives V, J and clone size, and the DNA gave D and trimming. Counted in this sample were some 200,000 clones; around 93% of them appeared once. Of the sample, 0.9% to 1.1% falls within the top ten clones.

The material sequenced was peripheral blood, taken 28 days after the second AZD1222 dose. The TCR sequence derives from an adult who received the AZD1222 COVID-19 vaccine. The chain is assembled from TRBV7-2 and TRBJ1-2; TRBD1 matches 7 bases in the middle. DNA sequence: TGTGCCAGCAGCAACTACCCGGGACAGACATATGGCTACACCTTC. It is translated as CASSNYPGQTYGYTF.